A single T cell receptor beta chain is shown here with its context. This entry is derived from a study of T cells in Graves' hyperthyroidism and ophthalmopathy. CDR1 and CDR2 (germline): SGDLS, YYNGEE. CDR3 size: 15 residues. The V end lost 4 bases, the J end lost 2 bases, and 15 bases lay between the germline ends. Template material for amplifying TCR beta CDR3 regions consisted of RNA transcripts. A first-round RT-PCR of the TCR CDR3 used the HTBI primer set. A single record per CDR3 protein comes from TCRdb applying MiXCR to the multiplex PCR reads. This repertoire shows roughly 360,000 distinct CDR3 sequences, roughly 14% found once; its top ten account for around 21%. PBMCs came from 9 to 10 ml fresh peripheral blood.

The clonotype comes from a man under 40 with Graves' hyperthyroidism that later progressed to Graves' ophthalmopathy. The specimen was blood. The chain recombines TRBV9 with TRBJ2-5; possibly TRBD1 for D (6 bases). The CDR3 loop reads CASSTTPGDQETQYF. Written as DNA, the CDR3 is TGTGCCAGCAGCACTACCCCAGGGGATCAAGAGACCCAGTACTTC.